This TCR beta chain was documented in a study of T cell responses to AZD1222 COVID-19 vaccine. Trimming cost V 5 bases and J 2 bases; bases outside gene matches: 3. Germline loops: CDR1 KGHDR, CDR2 SFDVKD. There are 14 residues in the CDR3. Assay: immunoSEQ multiplex PCR; the TCRdb copy retains only in-frame clones and omits some. The table includes more than 140,000 clones, about 87% detected once. The chain combines TRBV24-1 with TRBJ2-3; 7 bases align to TRBD2. The source of this sequence is an adult in good health. Sequencing used peripheral blood, obtained on day 0 of AZD1222 vaccination. The CDR3 reads CATSAGRVTDTQYF. Here the CDR3 DNA reads TGTGCCACCAGTGCAGGGAGGGTCACAGATACGCAGTATTTT.